The T cell receptor (beta chain) under discussion was sequenced for a study of cytomegalovirus exposure and HLA in healthy donors (dated by TCRdb to 2016 to 2017). About the full investigation: An earlier analysis of several hundred of the donors reported approximately 260 Gb of sequence data and about 120 million unique TCR beta sequences obtained from 180 million or so T cells. Rather than using new phenotypic data, the later analysis identified candidate immune exposures from TCR beta sequences and from how often those sequences occurred across donors. Every repertoire in the discovery cohort had been generated on one and the same sequencing platform. A handful of DR-DQ haplotypes were treated as single units for association and clustering because of strong linkage in the cohort. HLA typing covered class I and class II loci at four-digit resolution. An earlier analysis of roughly 600 of the donors used high-throughput TCR beta sequencing to judge whether each TCR beta V gene segment behaved as functional or pseudogenic. Among the roughly 400 genotyped donors, 81% belonged to the genetic ancestry cluster associated with self-reported Caucasian donors. Across approximately 420 genotyped donors of the cohort, an average of about 240,000 unique TCR beta nucleotide sequences per donor were sequenced, and about a sixth of those sequences were non-productive. In a later analysis, previously published TCR beta repertoires from 500 to 750 donors were re-analyzed and high-resolution HLA genotyping was added so that TCR occurrence patterns could be studied. Approximately 300 gigabases of sequencing data and approximately 92 million unique TCR sequences made up an early release that covered around 640 HLA-typed donors. A later genetic analysis used genome-wide SNP genotypes for about 60% of the 666 donors, treating that subset as a discovery cohort. The T cell repertoires of 700 or so subjects were profiled by immunosequencing and related to cytomegalovirus serostatus. The number of typed donors differed by locus: roughly 629-640 for A, B, C, DRB1 and DQB1; 500 to 550 for DQA1; approximately 600 for DPA1; and approximately 450 for DPB1. Donor age, sex, ethnicity and CMV serostatus were compiled together with the repertoire data. Along with the approximately 700-subject first cohort, a separate validation cohort of over a hundred different subjects was used. To predict cytomegalovirus infection status, the study combined high-throughput TCR immunosequencing, statistical association of individual TCRs with disease status, and machine learning. The study was designed to test whether signatures of past pathogen exposure could be identified by cataloging public T cell receptors. What the study reported, not specific to this receptor: A later analysis found that HLA-associated TCR beta chains were more clonally expanded and had lower generation probabilities than equally common non-associated chains. A cluster of highly shared sequence variants was judged likely to be a technical artifact of the sequencing pipeline. The cohort was sequenced for TCR beta chains only, and without alpha or paired-chain data the features that could be detected were limited. Some 16 rarely observed V segments, including chromosome 9 orphons, were excluded from the earlier analysis of some 590 of the donors because counts were too low. Roughly uniform sequencing depth across donors was assumed in presence/absence analyses, although this assumption may not hold. Broadly in line with IMGT annotations, most TCR beta V segments showed up in productive rearrangements about 90% or about 30% of the time in an earlier analysis of several hundred of the donors. In a later genetic analysis, fewer N-insertions in productive TCRs were reported among donors in an Asian-associated ancestry cluster than the roughly 700-donor mean. In a later analysis, the rate of TCR association differed among HLA loci, with DRB1 alleles having the most associated TCRs and HLA-C alleles having the fewest. Across donors, most TCR sequences were observed very rarely, whereas some public TCRs were present in many individuals. In a later analysis, most CMV-associated TCR beta chains were found to appear HLA-restricted, with HLA associations seemingly driven largely by CMV exposure. Several of the top co-occurrence clusters appeared to be linked to parvovirus B19, influenza, CMV and Epstein-Barr virus, according to a later analysis. In vitro tests confirmed that a few of the cytomegalovirus-associated TCR beta chains recognize cytomegalovirus antigens. CMV serostatus was the only immune exposure information available for the cohort. According to the authors, the approach could potentially be generalized to other disease states and immunological phenotypes. A further reported finding was that TCR beta sequences accurately predicted the HLA-A and HLA-B alleles for most subjects in the first cohort. Because some donors lacked HLA typing at each locus, the association tests relied only on the typed subset. V-gene and J-gene trimming of TCR beta chains was associated with a missense DCLRE1C variant in a later genetic analysis, and the association was replicated in an independent cohort. In both the original and validation cohorts, the classifier was reported to diagnose cytomegalovirus status with high specificity and sensitivity. At a false discovery rate of 0.05, a later analysis linked around 17,000 TCR beta sequences to specific HLA alleles. The 87-base-pair reads could not distinguish some IMGT-functional V segments, including TRBV6-2 and TRBV6-3, so those segments were excluded. The study gave a list of under 200 TCR beta chains associated with cytomegalovirus. Linkage disequilibrium might explain the correlated functional status among segregating V segments, but an unknown experimental factor could not be ruled out. When HLA alleles, especially DR and DQ, strongly co-occurred, attributing TCR associations to individual alleles was difficult.

To prepare the library, the immunoSEQ multiplex PCR assay was applied. For the multiplex PCR, a mixture combining 60 forward primers for TCR Vbeta segments and 13 reverse primers for TCR Jbeta segments was used. A multiplex PCR assay on genomic DNA amplified the CDR3 region of rearranged TCR beta genes. The amplified TCR beta libraries were sequenced on the Illumina HiSeq System as 87-base-pair reads. The original pipeline was this. In a later analysis, 70 million to 95 million unique TCR beta chains were counted across the approximately 620 repertoires, and approximately 9.9 million of these chains were shared by at least two donors. Raw reads were error-corrected and collapsed into unique sequences with a nearest-neighbor algorithm that merged closely related sequences to remove PCR and sequencing errors. Alignment of CDR3 sequences to IMGT reference sequences was used to assign V, D and J gene segments. For a sequence to be retained, a match of at least six nucleotides to both a V gene segment and a J gene segment was required. A rearrangement counted as productive if the CDR3 had no stop codons and remained in frame with V and J, and every other rearrangement counted as non-productive. Following IMGT convention, CDR3 was defined as the stretch from the second conserved V-encoded cysteine up to the conserved J-encoded phenylalanine. Sequences without an unambiguous match to a single V gene segment were excluded from the earlier analysis of about 630 of the donors. In an earlier analysis of roughly 600 of the donors, a V segment was called functional when productive rearrangements were above 56.7%, and segregating when the standard deviation between donors exceeded 5%. A statistical classification framework was built to diagnose cytomegalovirus status from the catalog of TCR beta chain sequences. V and J gene assignment, in a later analysis, came from comparing TCR nucleotide sequences with IMGT/GENE-DB human TR gene sequences. In a later analysis, CDR3 sequences and most-parsimonious VDJ recombination scenarios were assigned using the TCRdist pipeline. In a later analysis, every TCR beta chain was defined by the combination of its CDR3 amino acid sequence and its V-gene family, and reads without a unique V-gene family were dropped. As a way to deal with suspected cross-contamination and a sequencing artifact, a later analysis dropped 592 nucleotide sequences that were highly shared and had low generation probability. In a later analysis, a clonal expansion index for each public chain was calculated from normalized within-repertoire ranks of inferred template counts. Generation probabilities in a later analysis came from a VDJ recombination model fitted to out-of-frame rearrangements, and those results were checked against IGoR. In a later analysis, hypergeometric tests were used to score TCR-TCR, TCR-HLA and TCR-CMV co-occurrence, with a repertoire-size bias correction applied to TCR pairs. A later analysis estimated false discovery rates by permuting HLA or CMV assignments 20 times. A later analysis grouped co-occurring TCRs with DBSCAN, adding TCRdist sequence similarity when clustering within HLA-allele-positive subsets. Co-occurrence clustering excluded repertoires with fewer than 30,000 or more than 120,000 public chains, plus five with anomalous nucleotide sharing. The immuneACCESS repertoire file appears here via TCRdb, limited to in-frame rearrangements. These files lack a portion of the clones; in checked studies, under half of the deficit traces to unresolved V genes, and the cause of the others is not known. V, J and clone size reflect that table, while D and trimming were determined from the DNA. Present in this sample are 140,000 to 150,000 clones, roughly 9.7% of which were seen just once. The ten largest account for roughly 2% of the sample.

In its sample, this clone was seen a few times. Its antigen remains undetermined. Base qualities are not recorded, but no much larger clone differs from it by a single base. The cohort comprised hundreds of healthy bone marrow donors. At the time of sampling, all cohort members were nominally healthy, though unrecorded immune exposures were likely present. The donor tested CMV seronegative and was one of the 352 seronegative cohort members. A peripheral blood sample was collected from each donor, and TCR beta sequencing was performed on peripheral blood mononuclear cells. Genomic DNA was extracted from the blood cell samples with the Qiagen DNeasy Blood Extraction Kit. The germline ends are 14 bases apart after V is trimmed by 2 bases and J by 2 bases. From its cysteine to its phenylalanine, the CDR3 spans 16 amino acids. CDR3 DNA only is kept here, 48 bases in frame from base 1. CDR1 and CDR2 (MNHEY, SVGAGI) derive from the germline V gene.

The rearrangement joined TRBV6-5 to TRBJ2-3, with TRBD1 perhaps the D gene, on 5 matching bases. This clonotype originated in a man aged 45-60 years in good health and CMV-seronegative. The sequenced sample consisted of PBMCs. The CDR3 amino acid sequence is: CASSYLGVGDTDTQYF. The sequence in DNA is TGTGCCAGCAGTTACCTAGGGGTGGGTGACACAGATACGCAGTATTTT.